What follows are 7 T cell receptor beta chains derived from one specimen sequenced in a study of blood T cell repertoires in COVID-19 (dated by TCRdb to 2018 to 2020). The method behind the library was the immunoSEQ multiplex PCR assay. Held by TCRdb, this immuneACCESS table contains in-frame sequences only and omits some clones. Under half of the omission traces to an unresolved V gene where checked; the cause of the rest is unknown. The sample data list about 370,000 clones, and roughly 90% of these were observed just once. Around 2.8% of the sample belongs to the ten largest clones. The sequenced sample consisted of peripheral blood. These receptors were taken from a woman aged 30 to 39 with COVID-19, enrolled during active disease.

The chain couples TRBV24-1 to TRBJ2-3; TRBD2 matches at 13 bases. The CDR3 is 17 amino acids. Germline V gene sequence: CDR1 KGHDR, CDR2 SFDVKD. V lost 2 bases, J lost 6 bases, and 7 bases stayed unmatched. As DNA, the CDR3 is TGTGCCACCAGTGATTCTTGGACTAGCGGGAGACCGGATACGCAGTATTTT. It yields the protein CATSDSWTSGRPDTQYF.

The rearrangement uses TRBV7-9 and TRBJ1-4; D uncertain. Trimming stripped 5 bases from V and 5 bases from J, with 15 bases between. The CDR3 has 15 amino acids. Germline V lookup: CDR1 SEHNR, CDR2 FQNEAQ (reference sequence). The CDR3 region has the DNA TGTGCCAGCAGCCCGGGGTGGAAGGGCAATGAAAAACTGTTTTTT. This codes for CASSPGWKGNEKLFF.

The chain links TRBV14 to TRBJ1-1; a weak D match, TRBD1 (6 bases). Looked up from germline, CDR1 is SGHDN and CDR2 is FVKESK. The CDR3 sequence is 17 residues long. V was shortened by 1 base and J by 0 bases, with 15 bases between the two germline ends. CDR3 protein: CASSQATGSRVNTEAFF. The DNA for the CDR3 is TGTGCCAGCAGCCAAGCTACAGGGTCGAGGGTGAACACTGAAGCTTTCTTT.

This chain connects TRBV27 to TRBJ2-7; no firm D call. The V end was cut by 8 bases, the J end by 6 bases, with 8 bases between. This CDR3 contains 10 residues. Germline V gives CDR1 MNHEY, CDR2 SMNVEV (reference sequence). CDR3 DNA: TGTGCCAGCCCCCTTCGCGAGCAGTACGTC. Its translation is CASPLREQYV.

V is TRBV5-1 and J is TRBJ2-5; D is unclear. From germline, CDR1 is SGHRS and CDR2 YFSETQ. Trimming cost V 1 base and J 4 bases, with 11 bases left between them. The CDR3 sequence is 14 residues long. CDR3 amino acids: CASSLLGSTETQYF. The CDR3 DNA reads TGCGCCAGCAGCTTGCTGGGCAGCACAGAGACCCAGTACTTC.

The V and J genes are TRBV19 and TRBJ2-1; 9 bases line up with TRBD1. This CDR3 is 16 amino acids long. Germline V gene lookup returns CDR1 LNHDA and CDR2 SQIVND (reference sequence). The junction had 8 bases not matched to a gene; V was cut back by 6 bases and J by 2 bases. CDR3 amino acids: CASRPTGGSPYNEQFF. CDR3 bases: TGTGCCAGTAGACCAACAGGGGGCTCTCCCTACAATGAGCAGTTCTTC.

V and J are TRBV24-1 and TRBJ1-6, with TRBD1 matching over 7 bases. Trimming at V came to 3 bases and at J to 12 bases, leaving 7 bases not matched to a gene. Germline V CDR1 and CDR2: KGHDR, SFDVKD. This CDR3 has 14 residues. This chain's CDR3 is CATSDLTGNEPLHF. The CDR3 DNA reads as TGTGCCACCAGTGATCTGACAGGGAATGAACCCCTCCACTTT.